This T cell receptor (beta chain) was sequenced for a study of blood T cell repertoires in COVID-19. Study-level background: Samples of COVID-19 (acute and convalescent) were obtained from the United States, Italy and Spain. Sample material is recorded as cDNA or gDNA derived from T cells, B-cell-depleted T cells, or PBMCs.

Authors' data handling: Estimation of nucleated cell counts was performed using reference gene primer amplification. Sequencing was performed with immunoSEQ multiplex PCR; in TCRdb, only in-frame clones are kept and a portion is missing. D and trimming were read from the DNA, whereas the V and J calls and clone size are those reported in that table. The sample lists 200,000 to 250,000 clones, approximately 84% seen once, with 2% to 2.5% in the top ten. The V and J ends lost 3 bases and 3 bases respectively, with 13 bases between them. The CDR3 is made up of 15 amino acids. Per the germline V gene, CDR1 is LGHDT and CDR2 is YNNKEL (reference sequence).

Sequenced material: peripheral blood. The rearrangement links TRBV3-1 (or the pseudogene TRBV3-2) to TRBJ2-3; possibly TRBD2 for D (6 bases). The clonotype originates from a woman in her sixties with acute or convalescent COVID-19. The CDR3 region has the DNA TGTGCCAGCAGCCAGACAAGGGCGGGGACAGATACGCAGTATTTT. Translated: CASSQTRAGTDTQYF.